This T cell receptor beta chain was recorded in a study of CD8+CD57+ T cells in acquired aplastic anemia (dated by TCRdb to the late 2010s). General notes on the study: On average, sorted CD4+ and CD8+ cells yielded 2.5 to 3.5 ug of extracted DNA, with a range of about 0.17 to 27.4 ug. CD8+CD57+ expansion was defined as a frequency above the mean frequency observed in healthy subjects. What the study reported, not specific to this receptor: Between patients and healthy controls, no significant difference in CD8+ Simpson's diversity was found (P=0.060). Although around 30 CD8+ CDR3 sequences were shared by patients and controls, these sequences appeared highly expressed in patients and within the immunodominant clones of patients.

Genomic DNA was used as template for profiling of TCR beta VDJ combinations and CDR3 sequences. An Illumina HiSeq 2000 was the platform used for TCR repertoire sequencing. The authors' pipeline ran thus. Repertoires were assessed using TRBV/TRBJ rearrangement plots, CDR3 size and DJ length profiles, and Simpson's diversity index. The most abundant DNA sequence in the deep sequencing data was defined as the immunodominant clone. CDR3 amino acid sequences were checked for sharing across subjects and were also compared against the VDJdb database and published repertoires. The public reads were reanalyzed by TCRdb: fastp trimming at Q25, MiXCR alignment, in-frame beta chains only. Entries that share a CDR3 protein sequence are merged under the most common genes and DNA. The V and J calls were not made by the authors but by TCRdb's processing. Across this sample there are about 98,000 distinct CDR3 sequences, with about 63% seen only once. Of the sample, 65% falls within the top ten clones.

CDR1 is given as LGHNA and CDR2 as YNFKEQ, both from the germline V gene. The cysteine opens and the phenylalanine closes a CDR3 of 15 amino acids. Left in the record is the CDR3 DNA by itself, 45 bases read in frame from the first base. The junction shows trimming of 0 bases on V and 5 bases on J, plus 10 bases between the germline ends. This clonotype was observed at least ten times. This clone's antigen is unknown. Per-base qualities were not stored, and no clone one base away is much larger. Flow cytometry had shown CD8+CD57+ cell expansion in the patients selected for sequencing. Every patient had a diagnosis of severe acquired aplastic anemia based on International Study of Aplastic Anemia and Agranulocytosis and Camitta criteria. Patients had received no therapy at the time of blood sampling. TCR repertoires of sorted CD4+ and CD8+ blood T cells from severe aplastic anemia patients and healthy subjects were deep-sequenced in the study. In the USA, patient enrollment took place under clinicaltrials.gov protocols 00001620, 01623167, 00001397, 00071045, 00081523 and 00961064. Ficoll-Paque density gradient centrifugation was used to isolate peripheral blood mononuclear cells. CD4+ and CD8+ T cells were sorted by FACS or magnetic beads before DNA extraction.

This TCR was recovered from a human donor with aplastic anemia. The source material was sorted CD4+, CD8+, or CD8+CD57+ T cells (not recorded which) from PBMCs. The chain employs TRBV4-2 and TRBJ2-2; the D gene is perhaps TRBD1, on 5 matching bases. In nucleotides, the sequence is TGTGCCAGCAGCCAAGAAGGGGATGTAACCGGGGAGCTGTTTTTT. This yields the protein CASSQEGDVTGELFF.